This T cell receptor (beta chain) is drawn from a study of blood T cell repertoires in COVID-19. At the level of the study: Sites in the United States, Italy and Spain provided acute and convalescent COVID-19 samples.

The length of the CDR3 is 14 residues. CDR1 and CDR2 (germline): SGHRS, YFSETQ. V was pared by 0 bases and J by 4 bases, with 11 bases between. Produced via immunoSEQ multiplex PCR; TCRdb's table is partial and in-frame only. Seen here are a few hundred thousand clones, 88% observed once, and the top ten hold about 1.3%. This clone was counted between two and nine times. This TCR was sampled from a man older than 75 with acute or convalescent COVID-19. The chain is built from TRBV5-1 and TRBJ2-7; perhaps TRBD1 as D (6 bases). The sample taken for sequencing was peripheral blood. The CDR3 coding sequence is TGCGCCAGCAGCTTGGGTACAGGGATTTACGAGCAGTACTTC. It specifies CASSLGTGIYEQYF.